The 8 T cell receptor beta chains given below trace back to one sample, sequenced in a study of T-cell reconstitution after alpha-beta-depleted transplantation in children. A TCRbeta library incorporating unique molecular identifiers was prepared. Each CDR3 protein is one row after TCRdb ran MiXCR on the PCR reads. The data show about 400,000 distinct CDR3 sequences, with about a fifth seen just once and around 3.9% held by the top ten. Sequencing was performed on PBMCs from the stem cell graft donor, taken from the stem cell graft. Every receptor here comes from a human donor who donated a stem cell graft to a child with acute myeloid leukemia.

This clonotype was counted a few times. The DNA of the CDR3 is TGTGCCAGCTCACCAACGGTCTACAATGAGCAGTTCTTC. Protein sequence: CASSPTVYNEQFF. The V call is TRBV18, the J call TRBJ2-1; D uncertain. Per the germline V gene, CDR1 is KGHSH and CDR2 is LQKENI. This CDR3 has 13 amino acids. V lost 2 bases and J 3 bases, leaving 5 bases between the germline ends.

The V gene is TRBV12-5, the J gene TRBJ2-1; no definite D call. CDR1 is LGHNT, CDR2 FRNRAP, per germline. CDR3 length equals 19 residues. With 5 bases removed from V and 8 bases from J, the gap between germline ends came to 31 bases. Here the CDR3 reads CASGPNQGPRRALMHEQFF. DNA of the CDR3: TGTGCTAGTGGTCCCAACCAAGGGCCTCGAAGGGCCCTTATGCATGAGCAGTTCTTC.

This clonotype was counted many times. This chain links TRBV25-1 with TRBJ1-1; 8 bases align to TRBD1. Per the germline V gene, CDR1 is MGHDK and CDR2 is SYGVNS. The CDR3 is 13 amino acids. V shed 10 bases, J shed 5 bases, and the junction held 9 bases outside the gene matches. CDR3 amino acids: CATTDRERTEAFF. CDR3 nucleotides: TGTGCCACCACGGACAGGGAGAGGACTGAAGCTTTCTTT.

V is TRBV20-1 and J is TRBJ2-7; 12 positions match TRBD2. The CDR3 is made up of 16 amino acids. Germline V lookup: CDR1 DFQATT, CDR2 SNEGSKA (reference sequence). Unmatched junction bases numbered 7, after V lost 4 bases and J lost 0 bases. CDR3 nucleotide sequence: TGCAGTGCTATAACTAGCGGGAGGAGAACCTCCTACGAGCAGTACTTC. Translating gives CSAITSGRRTSYEQYF.

This clonotype has just a few counts. The V and J genes are TRBV19 and TRBJ1-6, with D unresolved. CDR3 size: 13 residues. The germline V gene has CDR1 LNHDA and CDR2 SQIVND (reference sequence). V lost 3 bases to trimming and J lost 8 bases, with 8 bases between them. The CDR3 DNA sequence: TGTGCCAGTAGTATTCGGACCGATTCACCCCTCCACTTT. Encoded protein: CASSIRTDSPLHF.

This clonotype was counted only a few times. The V call is TRBV15, the J call TRBJ2-7; D remains ambiguous. The V and J ends lost 5 bases and 5 bases respectively, with 13 bases between them. Per the germline V gene, CDR1 is LNHNV and CDR2 is YYDKDF (reference sequence). The CDR3 consists of 13 residues. CDR3 protein: CATSRQWTHEQYF. The CDR3 nucleotides are TGTGCCACCAGCCGTCAGTGGACCCACGAGCAGTACTTC.

The rearrangement joins TRBV4-2 to TRBJ2-5, with D perhaps TRBD1 or TRBD2 (5 bases each). There are 13 residues in the CDR3. V was pared by 0 bases and J by 7 bases, with 9 bases between. In germline, CDR1 is LGHNA, CDR2 YNFKEQ. The CDR3 DNA reads as TGTGCCAGCAGCCAAGATGGTGGGGGGACCCAGTACTTC. Protein sequence: CASSQDGGGTQYF.

This chain joins TRBV5-1 and TRBJ1-1; D gene uncertain. The germline gives CDR1 SGHRS, CDR2 YFSETQ. The CDR3 sequence is 14 residues long. Trimming left V 0 bases short and J 4 bases short, with 10 bases between. As DNA, the CDR3 is TGCGCCAGCAGCTTGGGGGCTCGGGGCACTGAAGCTTTCTTT. This encodes CASSLGARGTEAFF.